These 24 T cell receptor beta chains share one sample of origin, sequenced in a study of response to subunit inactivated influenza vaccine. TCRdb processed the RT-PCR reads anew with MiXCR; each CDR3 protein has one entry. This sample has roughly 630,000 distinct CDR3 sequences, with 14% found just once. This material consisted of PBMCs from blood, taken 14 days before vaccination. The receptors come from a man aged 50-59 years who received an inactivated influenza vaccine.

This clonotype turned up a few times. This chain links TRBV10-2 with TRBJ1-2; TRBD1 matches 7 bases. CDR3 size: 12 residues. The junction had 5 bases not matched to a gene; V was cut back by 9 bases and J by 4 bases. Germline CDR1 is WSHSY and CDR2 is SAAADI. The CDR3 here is CASDRAPYGYTF. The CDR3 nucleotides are TGCGCCAGTGACAGGGCGCCCTATGGCTACACCTTC.

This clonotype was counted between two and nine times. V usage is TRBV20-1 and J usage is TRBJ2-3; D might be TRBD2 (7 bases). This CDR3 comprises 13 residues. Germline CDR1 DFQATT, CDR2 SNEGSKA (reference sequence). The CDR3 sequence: CSRGGIGTDTQYF. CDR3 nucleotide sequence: TGCAGCAGGGGAGGGATCGGCACAGATACGCAGTATTTT.

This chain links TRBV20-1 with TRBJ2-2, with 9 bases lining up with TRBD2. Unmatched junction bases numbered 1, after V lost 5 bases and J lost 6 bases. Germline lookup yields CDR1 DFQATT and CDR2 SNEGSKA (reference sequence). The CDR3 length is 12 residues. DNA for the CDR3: TGCAGTGCTGGGACTAGCCCCGGGGAGCTGTTTTTT. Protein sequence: CSAGTSPGELFF.

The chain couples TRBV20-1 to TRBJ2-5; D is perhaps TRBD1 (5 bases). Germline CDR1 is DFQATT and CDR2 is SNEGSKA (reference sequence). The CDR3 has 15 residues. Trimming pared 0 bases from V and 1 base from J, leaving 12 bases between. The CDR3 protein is CSARDGAGIQETQYF. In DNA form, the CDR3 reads TGCAGTGCTAGAGATGGGGCAGGAATCCAAGAGACCCAGTACTTC.

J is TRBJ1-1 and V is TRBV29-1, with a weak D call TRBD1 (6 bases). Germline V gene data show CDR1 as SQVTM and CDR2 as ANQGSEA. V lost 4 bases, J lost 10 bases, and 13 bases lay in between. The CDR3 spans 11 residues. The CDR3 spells CSVAQGMGAFF. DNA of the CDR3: TGCAGCGTTGCACAGGGAATGGGAGCTTTCTTT. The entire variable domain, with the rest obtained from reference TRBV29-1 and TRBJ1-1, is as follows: SAVISQKPSRDICQRGTSLTIQCQVDSQVTMMFWYRQQPGQSLTLIATANQGSEATYESGFVIDKFPISRPNLTFSTLTVSNMSPEDSSIYLCSVAQGMGAFFGQGTRLTVV.

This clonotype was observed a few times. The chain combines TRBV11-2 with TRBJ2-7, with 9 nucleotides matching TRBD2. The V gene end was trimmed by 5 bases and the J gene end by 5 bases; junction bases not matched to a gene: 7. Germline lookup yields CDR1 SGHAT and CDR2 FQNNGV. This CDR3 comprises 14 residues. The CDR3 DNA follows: TGTGCCAGCAGCGCCCGGACTAGCGTCCACGAGCAGTACTTC. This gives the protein CASSARTSVHEQYF.

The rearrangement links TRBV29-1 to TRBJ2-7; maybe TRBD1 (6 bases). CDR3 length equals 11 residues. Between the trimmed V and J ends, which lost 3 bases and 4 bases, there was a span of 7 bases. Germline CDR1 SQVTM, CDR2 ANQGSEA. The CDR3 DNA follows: TGCAGCGTTGATGACAGGTACGAGCAGTACTTC. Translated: CSVDDRYEQYF.

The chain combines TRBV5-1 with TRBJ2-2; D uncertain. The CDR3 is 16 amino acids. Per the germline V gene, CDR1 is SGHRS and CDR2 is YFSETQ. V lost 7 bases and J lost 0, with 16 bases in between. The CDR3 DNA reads TGCGCCAGCCGTAACGGGCAGGCCACGAACACCGGGGAGCTGTTTTTT. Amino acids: CASRNGQATNTGELFF.

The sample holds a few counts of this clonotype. CDR3 nucleotide sequence: TGCGCCAGCAGCTTGGTGGACTATCGACAAGAGACCCAGTACTTC. Encoded protein: CASSLVDYRQETQYF. The chain recombines TRBV5-1 with TRBJ2-5; a possible D gene is TRBD2 (6 bases). This CDR3 has 15 residues. CDR1 is SGHRS and CDR2 is YFSETQ in the germline V gene. Between the trimmed V and J ends, which lost 0 bases and 2 bases, there was a span of 11 bases.

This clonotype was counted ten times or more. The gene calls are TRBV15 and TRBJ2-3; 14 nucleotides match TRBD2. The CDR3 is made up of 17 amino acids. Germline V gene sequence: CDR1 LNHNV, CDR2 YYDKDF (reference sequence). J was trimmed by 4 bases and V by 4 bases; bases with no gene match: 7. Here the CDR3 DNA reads TGTGCCACCAGCAAGGGACTAGCGGGGGCCGGAGCAGATACGCAGTATTTT. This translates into CATSKGLAGAGADTQYF.

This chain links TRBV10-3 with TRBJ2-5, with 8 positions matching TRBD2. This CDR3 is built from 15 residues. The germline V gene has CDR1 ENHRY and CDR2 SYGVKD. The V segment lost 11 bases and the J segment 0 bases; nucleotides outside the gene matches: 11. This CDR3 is CAAQAGTRDQETQYF. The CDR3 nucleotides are TGTGCCGCACAAGCGGGGACTAGAGACCAAGAGACCCAGTACTTC.

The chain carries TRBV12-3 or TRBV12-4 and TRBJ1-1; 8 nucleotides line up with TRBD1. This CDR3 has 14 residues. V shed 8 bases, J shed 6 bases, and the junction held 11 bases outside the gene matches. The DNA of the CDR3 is TGTGCCAGCCGTGGGGCAGGGGGCAGGGCTGAAGCTTTCTTT. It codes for CASRGAGGRAEAFF.

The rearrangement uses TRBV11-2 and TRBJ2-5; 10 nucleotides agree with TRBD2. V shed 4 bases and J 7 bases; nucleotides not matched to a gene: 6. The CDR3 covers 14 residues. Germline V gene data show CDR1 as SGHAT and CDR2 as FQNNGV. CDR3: CASSSLAGEGTQYF. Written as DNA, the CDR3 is TGTGCCAGCAGCTCTCTAGCGGGGGAGGGGACCCAGTACTTC.

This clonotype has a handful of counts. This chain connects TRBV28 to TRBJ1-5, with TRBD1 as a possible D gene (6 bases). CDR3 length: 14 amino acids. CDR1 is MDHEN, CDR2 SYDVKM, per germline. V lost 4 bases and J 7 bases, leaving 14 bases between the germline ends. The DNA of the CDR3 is TGTGCCAGCAGTTCGGGACACCGTGGCCAGCCCCAGCATTTT. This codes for CASSSGHRGQPQHF. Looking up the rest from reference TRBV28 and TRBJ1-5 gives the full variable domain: DVKVTQSSRYLVKRTGEKVFLECVQDMDHENMFWYRQDPGLGLRLIYFSYDVKMKEKGDIPEGYSVSREKKERFSLILESASTNQTSMYLCASSSGHRGQPQHFGDGTRLSIL.

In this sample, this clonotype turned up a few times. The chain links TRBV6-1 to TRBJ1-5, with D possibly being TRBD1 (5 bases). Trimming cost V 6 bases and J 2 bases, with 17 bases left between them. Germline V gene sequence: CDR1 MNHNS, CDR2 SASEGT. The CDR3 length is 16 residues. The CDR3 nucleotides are TGTGCCAGCAGCCCGACAGCTACGGGGGGCAATCAGCCCCAGCATTTT. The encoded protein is CASSPTATGGNQPQHF.

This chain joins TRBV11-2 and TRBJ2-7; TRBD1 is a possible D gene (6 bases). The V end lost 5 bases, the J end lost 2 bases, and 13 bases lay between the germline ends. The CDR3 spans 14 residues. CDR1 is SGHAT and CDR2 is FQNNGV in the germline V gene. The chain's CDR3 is CASSNRTVPYEQYF. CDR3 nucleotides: TGTGCCAGCAGCAACCGGACAGTACCCTACGAGCAGTACTTC.

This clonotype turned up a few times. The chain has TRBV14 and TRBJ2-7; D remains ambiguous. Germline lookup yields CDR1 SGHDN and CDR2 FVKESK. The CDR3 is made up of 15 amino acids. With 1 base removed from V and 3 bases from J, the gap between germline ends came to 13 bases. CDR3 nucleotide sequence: TGTGCCAGCAGCCAAGGATTCTGGCGAAACTACGAGCAGTACTTC. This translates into CASSQGFWRNYEQYF.

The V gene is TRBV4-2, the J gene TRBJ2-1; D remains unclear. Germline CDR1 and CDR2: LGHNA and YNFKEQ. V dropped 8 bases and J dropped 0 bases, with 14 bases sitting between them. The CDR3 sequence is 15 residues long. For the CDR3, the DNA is TGTGCCAGCCAACCGATGCGGAGCTCCTACAATGAGCAGTTCTTC. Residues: CASQPMRSSYNEQFF.

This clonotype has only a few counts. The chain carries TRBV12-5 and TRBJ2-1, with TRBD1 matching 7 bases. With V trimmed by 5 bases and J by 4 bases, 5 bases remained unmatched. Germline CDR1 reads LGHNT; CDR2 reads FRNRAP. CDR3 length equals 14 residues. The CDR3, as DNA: TGTGCTAGTGGTGCCCCGACAGGGTACAATGAGCAGTTCTTC. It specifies CASGAPTGYNEQFF.

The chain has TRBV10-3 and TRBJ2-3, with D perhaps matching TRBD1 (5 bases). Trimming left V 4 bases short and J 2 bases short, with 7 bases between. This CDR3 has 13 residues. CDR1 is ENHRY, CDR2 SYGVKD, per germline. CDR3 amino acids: CAISARDTDTQYF. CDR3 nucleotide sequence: TGTGCCATCAGTGCCAGGGACACAGATACGCAGTATTTT.

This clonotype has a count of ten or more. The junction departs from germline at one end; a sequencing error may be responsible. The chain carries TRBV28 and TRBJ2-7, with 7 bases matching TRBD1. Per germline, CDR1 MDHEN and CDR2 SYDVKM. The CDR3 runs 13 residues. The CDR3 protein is CASSPQGSYEQYF. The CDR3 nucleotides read TGCGCCAGCAGCCCACAGGGGTCCTACGAGCAGTACTTC.

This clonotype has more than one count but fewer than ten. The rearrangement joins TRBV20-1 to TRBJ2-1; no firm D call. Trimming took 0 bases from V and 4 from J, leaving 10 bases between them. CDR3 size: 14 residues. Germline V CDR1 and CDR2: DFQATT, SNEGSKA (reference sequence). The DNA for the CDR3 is TGCAGTGCTAGAGATCGGGTTTATTACAATGAGCAGTTCTTC. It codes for CSARDRVYYNEQFF.

This chain's CDR3 is CASSWGQGVSYEQYF. The CDR3, as DNA: TGTGCCAGCAGTTGGGGACAGGGGGTTTCCTACGAGCAGTACTTC. The chain is built from TRBV12-3 or TRBV12-4 and TRBJ2-7, with 11 bases that match TRBD1. The CDR3 runs to 15 residues. V was clipped by 4 bases and J by 1 base; unmatched bases: 3.

DNA of the CDR3: TGTGCCAGCAGTCAATTTTGGGACAGGGGGCTCCAGGGGGACACTGAAGCTTTCTTT. This sequence encodes CASSQFWDRGLQGDTEAFF. The V and J genes are TRBV27 and TRBJ1-1; 12 bases are a match to TRBD1. Germline loops: CDR1 MNHEY, CDR2 SMNVEV (reference sequence). V shed 5 bases and J 3 bases; nucleotides not matched to a gene: 16. The CDR3 has 19 amino acids.